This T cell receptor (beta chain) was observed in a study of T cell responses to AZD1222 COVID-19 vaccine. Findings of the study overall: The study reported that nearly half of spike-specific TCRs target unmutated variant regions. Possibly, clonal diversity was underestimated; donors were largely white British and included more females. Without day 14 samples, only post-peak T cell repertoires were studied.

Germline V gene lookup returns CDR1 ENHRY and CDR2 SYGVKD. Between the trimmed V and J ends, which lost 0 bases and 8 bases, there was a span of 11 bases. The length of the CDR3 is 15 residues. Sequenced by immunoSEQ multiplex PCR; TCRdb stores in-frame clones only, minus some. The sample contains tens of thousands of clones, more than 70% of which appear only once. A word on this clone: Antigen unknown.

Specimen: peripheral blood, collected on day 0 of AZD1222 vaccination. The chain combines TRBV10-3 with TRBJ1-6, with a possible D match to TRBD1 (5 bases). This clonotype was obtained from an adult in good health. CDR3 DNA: TGTGCCATCAGTGAGTCGGGGACCGTAGATTCACCCCTCCACTTT. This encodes CAISESGTVDSPLHF.